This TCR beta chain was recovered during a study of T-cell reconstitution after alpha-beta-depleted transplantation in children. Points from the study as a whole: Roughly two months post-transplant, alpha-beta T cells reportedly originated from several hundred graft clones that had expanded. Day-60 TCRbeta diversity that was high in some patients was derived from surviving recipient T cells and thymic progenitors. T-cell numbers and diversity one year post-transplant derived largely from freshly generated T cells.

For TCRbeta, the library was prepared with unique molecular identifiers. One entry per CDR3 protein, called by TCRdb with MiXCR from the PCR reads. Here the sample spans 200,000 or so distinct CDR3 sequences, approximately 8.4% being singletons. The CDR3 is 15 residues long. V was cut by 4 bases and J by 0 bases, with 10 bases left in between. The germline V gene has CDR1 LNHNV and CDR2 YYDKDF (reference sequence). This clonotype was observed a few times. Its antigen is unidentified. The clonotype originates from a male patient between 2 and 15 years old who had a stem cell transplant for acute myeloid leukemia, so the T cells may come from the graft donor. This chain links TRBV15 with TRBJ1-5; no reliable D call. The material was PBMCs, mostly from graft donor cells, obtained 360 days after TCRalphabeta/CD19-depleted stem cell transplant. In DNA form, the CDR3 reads TGTGCCACCAGCAAACAGACTTATAGCAATCAGCCCCAGCATTTT. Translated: CATSKQTYSNQPQHF.